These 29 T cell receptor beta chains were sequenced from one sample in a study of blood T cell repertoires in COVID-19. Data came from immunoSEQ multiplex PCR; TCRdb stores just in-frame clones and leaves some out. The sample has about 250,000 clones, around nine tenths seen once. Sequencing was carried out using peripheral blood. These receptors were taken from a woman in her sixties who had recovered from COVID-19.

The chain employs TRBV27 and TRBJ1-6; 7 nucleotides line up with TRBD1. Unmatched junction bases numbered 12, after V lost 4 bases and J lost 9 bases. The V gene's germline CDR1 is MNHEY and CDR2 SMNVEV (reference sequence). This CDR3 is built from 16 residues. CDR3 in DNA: TGTGCCAGCAGTTCGCAGGGGGTACCCGAAAGTTCACCCCTCCACTTT. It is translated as CASSSQGVPESSPLHF.

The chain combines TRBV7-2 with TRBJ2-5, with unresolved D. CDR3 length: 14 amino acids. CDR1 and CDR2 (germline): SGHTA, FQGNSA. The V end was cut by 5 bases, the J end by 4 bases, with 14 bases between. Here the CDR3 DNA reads TGTGCCAGCAGCCGTGAAACTCGAGGAGAGACCCAGTACTTC. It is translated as CASSRETRGETQYF.

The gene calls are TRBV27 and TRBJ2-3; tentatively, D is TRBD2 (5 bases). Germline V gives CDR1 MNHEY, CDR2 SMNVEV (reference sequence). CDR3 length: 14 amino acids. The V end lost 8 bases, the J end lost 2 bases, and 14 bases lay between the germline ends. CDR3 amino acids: CASLPLANTDTQYF. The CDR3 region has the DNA TGTGCCAGCCTCCCCCTAGCTAACACAGATACGCAGTATTTT.

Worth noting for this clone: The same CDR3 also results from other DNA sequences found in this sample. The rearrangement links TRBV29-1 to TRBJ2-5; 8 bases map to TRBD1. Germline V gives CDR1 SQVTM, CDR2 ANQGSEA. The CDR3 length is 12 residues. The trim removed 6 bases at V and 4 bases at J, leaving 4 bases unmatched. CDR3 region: CSVDRGGETQYF. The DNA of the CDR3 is TGCAGCGTCGACAGGGGAGGAGAGACCCAGTACTTC.

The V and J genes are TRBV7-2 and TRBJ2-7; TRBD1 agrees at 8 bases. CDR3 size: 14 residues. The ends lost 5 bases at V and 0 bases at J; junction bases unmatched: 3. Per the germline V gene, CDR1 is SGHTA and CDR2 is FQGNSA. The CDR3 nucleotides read TGTGCCAGCAGCCGGACAGGGACCTCCTACGAGCAGTACTTC. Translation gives CASSRTGTSYEQYF.

In DNA, the CDR3 is TGCGCCAGCAGCCAAGAAGGACACCAAACTTCGAACACCGGGGAGCTGTTTTTT. Translated, it gives CASSQEGHQTSNTGELFF. This rearrangement joins TRBV4-1 to TRBJ2-2, with D possibly matching TRBD1 (5 bases). V gave up 0 bases and J gave up 0 bases, with 14 bases separating them. The CDR3 extends over 18 amino acids. The V gene's germline CDR1 is MGHRA and CDR2 YSYEKL.

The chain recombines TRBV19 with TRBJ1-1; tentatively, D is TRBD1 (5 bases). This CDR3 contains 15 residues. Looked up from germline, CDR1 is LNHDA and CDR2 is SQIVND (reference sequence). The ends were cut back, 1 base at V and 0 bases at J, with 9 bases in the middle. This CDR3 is CASSIGGRVNTEAFF. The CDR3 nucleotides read TGTGCCAGTAGTATAGGAGGCAGGGTGAACACTGAAGCTTTCTTT. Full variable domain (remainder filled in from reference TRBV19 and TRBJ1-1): DGGITQSPKYLFRKEGQNVTLSCEQNLNHDAMYWYRQDPGQGLRLIYYSQIVNDFQKGDIAEGYSVSREKKESFPLTVTSAQKNPTAFYLCASSIGGRVNTEAFFGQGTRLTVV.

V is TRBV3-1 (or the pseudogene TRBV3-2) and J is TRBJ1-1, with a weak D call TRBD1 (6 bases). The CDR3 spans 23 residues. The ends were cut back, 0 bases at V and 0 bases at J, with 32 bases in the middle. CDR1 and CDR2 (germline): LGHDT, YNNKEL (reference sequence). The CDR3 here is CASSQEEGGTRTGGQLMNTEAFF. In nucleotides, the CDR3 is TGTGCCAGCAGCCAAGAGGAAGGGGGAACCCGGACGGGGGGCCAACTAATGAACACTGAAGCTTTCTTT.

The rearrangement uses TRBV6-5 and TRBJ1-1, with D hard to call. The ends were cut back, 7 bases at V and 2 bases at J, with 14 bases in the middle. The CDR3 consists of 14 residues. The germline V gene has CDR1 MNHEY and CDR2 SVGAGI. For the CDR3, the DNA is TGTGCCAGCATGCCGGGTTGGGTTAACACTGAAGCTTTCTTT. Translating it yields CASMPGWVNTEAFF.

The CDR3 is CASSIGQVSNQPQHF. The CDR3 region has the DNA TGTGCCAGTAGTATTGGCCAGGTTAGCAATCAGCCCCAGCATTTT. The chain recombines TRBV19 with TRBJ1-5; no clear D. Between the trimmed V and J ends, which lost 3 bases and 0 bases, there was a span of 9 bases. CDR3 length: 15 amino acids. CDR1 and CDR2 (germline): LNHDA, SQIVND (reference sequence).

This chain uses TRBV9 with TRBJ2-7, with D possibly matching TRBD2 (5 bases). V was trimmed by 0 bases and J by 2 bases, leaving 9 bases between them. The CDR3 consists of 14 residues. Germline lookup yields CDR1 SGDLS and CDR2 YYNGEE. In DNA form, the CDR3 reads TGTGCCAGCAGCGTAGCTGACTATCCCTACGAGCAGTACTTC. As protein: CASSVADYPYEQYF.

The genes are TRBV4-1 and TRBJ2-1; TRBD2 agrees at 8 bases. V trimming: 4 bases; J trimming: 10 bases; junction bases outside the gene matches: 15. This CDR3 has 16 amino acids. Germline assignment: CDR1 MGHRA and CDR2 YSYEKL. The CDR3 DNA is TGCGCCAGCAGCCGAGGATCAACTAGCGGTCCCATGGAGCAGTTCTTC. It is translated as CASSRGSTSGPMEQFF.

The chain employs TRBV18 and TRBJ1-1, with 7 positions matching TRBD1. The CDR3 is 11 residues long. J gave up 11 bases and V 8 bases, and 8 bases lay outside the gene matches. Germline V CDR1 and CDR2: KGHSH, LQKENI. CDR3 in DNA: TGTGCCAGCCGAGACAGGGTTTCCGCTTTCTTT. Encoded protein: CASRDRVSAFF. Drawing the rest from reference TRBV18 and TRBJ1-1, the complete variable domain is NAGVMQNPRHLVRRRGQEARLRCSPMKGHSHVYWYRQLPEEGLKFMVYLQKENIIDESGMPKERFSAEFPKEGPSILRIQQVVRGDSAAYFCASRDRVSAFFGQGTRLTVV.

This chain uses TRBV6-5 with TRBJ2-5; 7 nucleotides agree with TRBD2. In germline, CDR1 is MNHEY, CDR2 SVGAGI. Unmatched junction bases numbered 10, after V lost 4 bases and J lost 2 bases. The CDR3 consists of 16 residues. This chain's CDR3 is CASSSLGGLVQETQYF. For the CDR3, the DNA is TGTGCCAGCAGTTCTCTTGGAGGACTAGTACAAGAGACCCAGTACTTC.

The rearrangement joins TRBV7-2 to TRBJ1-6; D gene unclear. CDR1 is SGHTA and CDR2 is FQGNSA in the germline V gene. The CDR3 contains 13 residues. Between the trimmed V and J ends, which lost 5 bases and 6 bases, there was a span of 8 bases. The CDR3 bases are TGTGCCAGCAGCCAGGTGTTTAATTCACCCCTCCACTTT. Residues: CASSQVFNSPLHF.

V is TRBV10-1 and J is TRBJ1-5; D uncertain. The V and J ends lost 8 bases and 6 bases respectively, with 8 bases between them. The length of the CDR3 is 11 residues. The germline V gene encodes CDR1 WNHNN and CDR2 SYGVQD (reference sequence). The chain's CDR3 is CASLLGQPQHF. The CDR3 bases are TGCGCCAGCCTCCTAGGTCAGCCCCAGCATTTT.

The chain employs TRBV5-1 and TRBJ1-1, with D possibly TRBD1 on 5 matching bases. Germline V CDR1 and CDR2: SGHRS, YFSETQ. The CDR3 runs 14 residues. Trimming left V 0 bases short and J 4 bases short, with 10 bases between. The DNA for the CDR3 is TGCGCCAGCAGCTTGGGGGCAGGGCCCACTGAAGCTTTCTTT. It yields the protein CASSLGAGPTEAFF.

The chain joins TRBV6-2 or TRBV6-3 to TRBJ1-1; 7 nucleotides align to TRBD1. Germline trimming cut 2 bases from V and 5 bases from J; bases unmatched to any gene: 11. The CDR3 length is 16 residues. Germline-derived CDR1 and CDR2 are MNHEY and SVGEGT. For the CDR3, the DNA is TGTGCCAGCAGTTACAGACAGGGCTTTGTGGAAACTGAAGCTTTCTTT. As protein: CASSYRQGFVETEAFF.

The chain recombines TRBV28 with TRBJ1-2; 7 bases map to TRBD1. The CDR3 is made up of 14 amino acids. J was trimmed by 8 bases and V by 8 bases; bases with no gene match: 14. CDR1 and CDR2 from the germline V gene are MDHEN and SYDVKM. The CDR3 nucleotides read TGTGCCAGCGGCCCTAGACAGGGAGTGGACGGCTACACCTTC. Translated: CASGPRQGVDGYTF.

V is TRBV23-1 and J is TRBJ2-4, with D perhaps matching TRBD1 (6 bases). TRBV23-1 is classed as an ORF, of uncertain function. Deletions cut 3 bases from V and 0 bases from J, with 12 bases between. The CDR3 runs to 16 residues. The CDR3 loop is CASSHGQSRAKNIQYF. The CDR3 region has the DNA TGCGCCAGCAGTCACGGACAGTCGAGAGCCAAAAACATTCAGTACTTC.

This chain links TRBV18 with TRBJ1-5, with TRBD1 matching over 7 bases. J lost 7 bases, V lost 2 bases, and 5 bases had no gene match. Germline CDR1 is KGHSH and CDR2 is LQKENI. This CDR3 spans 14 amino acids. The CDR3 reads CASSPETGDQPQHF. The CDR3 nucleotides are TGTGCCAGCTCACCAGAAACAGGGGACCAGCCCCAGCATTTT.

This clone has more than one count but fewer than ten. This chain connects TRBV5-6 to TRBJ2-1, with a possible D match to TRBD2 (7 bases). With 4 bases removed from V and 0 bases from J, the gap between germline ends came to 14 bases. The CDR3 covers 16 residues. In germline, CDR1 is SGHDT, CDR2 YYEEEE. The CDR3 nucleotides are TGTGCCAGCAGCCCGGAGGGGGGGCTCTCCTACAATGAGCAGTTCTTC. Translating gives CASSPEGGLSYNEQFF. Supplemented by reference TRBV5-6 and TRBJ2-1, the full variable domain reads DAGVTQSPTHLIKTRGQQVTLRCSPKSGHDTVSWYQQALGQGPQFIFQYYEEEERQRGNFPDRFSGHQFPNYSSELNVNALLLGDSALYLCASSPEGGLSYNEQFFGPGTRLTVL.

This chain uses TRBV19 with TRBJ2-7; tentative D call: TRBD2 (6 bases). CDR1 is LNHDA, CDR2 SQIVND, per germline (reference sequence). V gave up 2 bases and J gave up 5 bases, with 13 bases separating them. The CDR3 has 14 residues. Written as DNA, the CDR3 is TGTGCCAGTAGTATAAGCGGGCAGTGGAACGAGCAGTACTTC. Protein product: CASSISGQWNEQYF. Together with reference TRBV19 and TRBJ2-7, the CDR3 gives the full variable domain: DGGITQSPKYLFRKEGQNVTLSCEQNLNHDAMYWYRQDPGQGLRLIYYSQIVNDFQKGDIAEGYSVSREKKESFPLTVTSAQKNPTAFYLCASSISGQWNEQYFGPGTRLTVT.

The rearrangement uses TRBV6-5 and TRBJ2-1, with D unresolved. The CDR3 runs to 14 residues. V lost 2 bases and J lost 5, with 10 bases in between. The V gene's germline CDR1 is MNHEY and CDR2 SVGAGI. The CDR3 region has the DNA TGTGCCAGCAGTTACCATCCAACAGACAATGAGCAGTTCTTC. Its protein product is CASSYHPTDNEQFF.

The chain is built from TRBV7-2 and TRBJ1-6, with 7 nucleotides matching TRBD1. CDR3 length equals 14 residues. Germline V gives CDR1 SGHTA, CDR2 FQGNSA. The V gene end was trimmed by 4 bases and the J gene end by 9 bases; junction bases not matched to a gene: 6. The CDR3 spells CASSSDRVSSPLHF. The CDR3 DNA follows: TGTGCCAGCAGCTCCGACAGGGTTTCTTCACCCCTCCACTTT. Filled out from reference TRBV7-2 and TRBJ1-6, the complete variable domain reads GAGVSQSPSNKVTEKGKDVELRCDPISGHTALYWYRQSLGQGLEFLIYFQGNSAPDKSGLPSDRFSAERTGGSVSTLTIQRTQQEDSAVYLCASSSDRVSSPLHFGNGTRLTVT.

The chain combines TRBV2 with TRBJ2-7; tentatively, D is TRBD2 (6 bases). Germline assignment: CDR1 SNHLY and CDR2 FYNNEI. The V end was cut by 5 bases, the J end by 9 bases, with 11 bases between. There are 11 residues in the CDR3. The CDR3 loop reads CASSRDSPQYF. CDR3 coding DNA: TGTGCCAGCAGTCGGGACTCCCCGCAGTACTTC.

The CDR3 is CASSSLPTRQGYTDTQYF. The CDR3 DNA is TGTGCCAGCAGCTCCTTACCGACGCGACAGGGATACACAGATACGCAGTATTTT. The chain carries TRBV5-8 and TRBJ2-3, with 7 positions matching TRBD1. The J segment lost 2 bases and the V segment lost 3 bases, leaving 15 bases of the junction unmatched. CDR3 length: 18 amino acids. CDR1 is SGHTS, CDR2 YDEGEE, per germline.

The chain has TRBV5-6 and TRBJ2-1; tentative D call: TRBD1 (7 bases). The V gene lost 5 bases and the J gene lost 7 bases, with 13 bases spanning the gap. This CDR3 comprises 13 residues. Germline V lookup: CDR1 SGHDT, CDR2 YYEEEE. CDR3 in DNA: TGTGCCAGCAGTCAGGGGGGATATAATGAGCAGTTCTTC. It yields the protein CASSQGGYNEQFF.

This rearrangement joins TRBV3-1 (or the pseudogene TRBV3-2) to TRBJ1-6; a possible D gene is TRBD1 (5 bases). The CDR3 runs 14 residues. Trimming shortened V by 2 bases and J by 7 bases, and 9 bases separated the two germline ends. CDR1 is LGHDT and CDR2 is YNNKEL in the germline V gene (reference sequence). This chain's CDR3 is CASSQQKGNSPLHF. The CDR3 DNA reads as TGTGCCAGCAGCCAACAAAAGGGGAATTCACCCCTCCACTTT.